One sample yielded the 24 T cell receptor beta chains listed below, sequenced in a study of spatial heterogeneity in lung cancer. MiXCR, applied by TCRdb to the 5' RACE reads, yields one record per CDR3 protein. The sample has some 22,000 distinct CDR3 sequences, about 4.7% seen once. Time point defined: sample taken at primary tumor resection. Sequencing used PBMCs, obtained at surgery. These receptors all stem from a male donor with early-stage non-small cell lung cancer.

This clonotype was seen repeatedly, ten times or more. The gene calls are TRBV9 and TRBJ2-5; possible D gene TRBD1, 6 bases. In germline, CDR1 is SGDLS, CDR2 YYNGEE. There are 14 residues in the CDR3. With 7 bases removed from V and 5 bases from J, the gap between germline ends came to 18 bases. CDR3 in DNA: TGTGCCAGCGGGGGAGACAGGCTCGGGGAGACCCAGTACTTC. It codes for CASGGDRLGETQYF.

This clonotype was seen many times. The chain has TRBV7-3 and TRBJ2-6, with D unresolved. With 6 bases removed from V and 6 bases from J, the gap between germline ends came to 9 bases. Germline V gives CDR1 SGHTA, CDR2 FQGTGA. The CDR3 contains 13 residues. CDR3: CASSLQQANVLTF. CDR3 nucleotides: TGTGCCAGCAGTCTTCAGCAGGCCAACGTCCTGACTTTC.

This clonotype was found many times. This chain connects TRBV25-1 to TRBJ2-3; 9 bases fit TRBD1. The V gene's germline CDR1 is MGHDK and CDR2 SYGVNS. The CDR3 totals 15 residues. V dropped 6 bases and J dropped 1; count of bases not matched to a gene: 5. The CDR3 loop reads CASRITGGRTDTQYF. The CDR3 DNA reads TGTGCCAGCAGGATAACAGGGGGCCGCACAGATACGCAGTATTTT.

There are many counts of this clonotype. This sequence joins TRBV6-1 and TRBJ1-2; D may be TRBD1 (6 bases). The germline V gene has CDR1 MNHNS and CDR2 SASEGT. Trimming pared 1 base from V and 5 bases from J, leaving 11 bases between. This CDR3 is built from 14 residues. The CDR3: CASSEVGRGYGYTF. CDR3 nucleotides: TGTGCCAGCAGTGAAGTGGGCAGGGGATATGGCTACACCTTC.

This clonotype was seen repeatedly, ten times or more. V is TRBV6-2 or TRBV6-3 and J is TRBJ2-2; 7 bases agree with TRBD2. The CDR3 runs to 15 residues. V was clipped by 5 bases and J by 0 bases; unmatched bases: 3. Germline V CDR1 and CDR2: MNHEY, SVGEGT. The CDR3 here is CASSRDYTNTGELFF. As DNA, the CDR3 is TGTGCCAGCAGTAGGGACTACACGAACACCGGGGAGCTGTTTTTT.

This clonotype was found many times. The V call is TRBV6-5, the J call TRBJ2-7; D remains ambiguous. Germline V CDR1 and CDR2: MNHEY, SVGAGI. With 0 bases removed from V and 0 bases from J, the gap between germline ends came to 9 bases. The CDR3 extends over 15 amino acids. Here the CDR3 reads CASSYSIGSSYEQYF. In DNA form, the CDR3 reads TGTGCCAGCAGTTACTCTATCGGCAGCTCCTACGAGCAGTACTTC.

This clonotype qualifies as medium-sized. The chain recombines TRBV5-1 with TRBJ2-7; 9 bases map to TRBD2. Germline V gives CDR1 SGHRS, CDR2 YFSETQ. Trimming at V came to 2 bases and at J to 7 bases, leaving 7 bases not matched to a gene. CDR3 length: 14 residues. The DNA of the CDR3 is TGCGCCAGCAGCTTTGCGGGAGGGCCCGGGGAGCAGTACTTC. The encoded protein is CASSFAGGPGEQYF.

The sample holds many counts of this clonotype. The gene calls are TRBV19 and TRBJ2-5; a weak D match, TRBD1 (5 bases). This CDR3 comprises 16 residues. Germline CDR1 LNHDA, CDR2 SQIVND (reference sequence). Trimming cost V 0 bases and J 0 bases, with 11 bases left between them. In DNA form, the CDR3 reads TGTGCCAGTAGTATAGAGGAAGGGGCCAACCAAGAGACCCAGTACTTC. This encodes CASSIEEGANQETQYF.

This clonotype was observed many times. The chain recombines TRBV28 with TRBJ2-1, with D hard to call. From germline, CDR1 is MDHEN and CDR2 SYDVKM. Trimming left V 10 bases short and J 3 bases short, with 7 bases between. The length of the CDR3 is 11 residues. CDR3 coding DNA: TGTGCCACCCTCCTCTACAATGAGCAGTTCTTC. Its translation: CATLLYNEQFF.

This clonotype is categorized as medium-sized. The chain recombines TRBV2 with TRBJ2-1; D is perhaps TRBD1 (5 bases). Trimming stripped 2 bases from V and 8 bases from J, with 10 bases between. CDR1 and CDR2 (germline): SNHLY, FYNNEI. This CDR3 spans 13 amino acids. In nucleotides, the CDR3 is TGTGCCAGCAGTGAAAGGGGTCGGGATGAGCAGTTCTTC. It yields the protein CASSERGRDEQFF.

This clonotype was counted many times. This chain uses TRBV28 with TRBJ1-2, with D unclear. This CDR3 spans 15 amino acids. Trimming pared 2 bases from V and 2 bases from J, leaving 12 bases between. Looked up from germline, CDR1 is MDHEN and CDR2 is SYDVKM. The CDR3 bases are TGTGCCAGCAGTTTAGGGTCGGTCGGGAACTATGGCTACACCTTC. Amino acid sequence: CASSLGSVGNYGYTF.

In its sample, this clonotype was seen many times. V is TRBV10-1 and J is TRBJ2-3; D uncertain. Germline CDR1 reads WNHNN; CDR2 reads SYGVQD (reference sequence). V was pared by 4 bases and J by 8 bases, with 16 bases between. The CDR3 contains 14 residues. DNA of the CDR3: TGCGCCAGCAGTGGGGCAGCAATGGACGGTACGCAGTATTTT. This translates into CASSGAAMDGTQYF.

This clonotype has ten or more counts. This rearrangement joins TRBV5-6 to TRBJ2-7; perhaps TRBD2 as D (5 bases). V gave up 1 base and J gave up 1 base, with 27 bases separating them. This CDR3 has 20 residues. Looked up from germline, CDR1 is SGHDT and CDR2 is YYEEEE. The CDR3 loop is CASSLLPPLGAPAPSYEQYF. DNA of the CDR3: TGTGCCAGCAGCTTGCTCCCCCCCTTGGGAGCGCCAGCGCCGTCCTACGAGCAGTACTTC. The complete variable domain, with remaining parts taken from reference TRBV5-6 and TRBJ2-7, reads DAGVTQSPTHLIKTRGQQVTLRCSPKSGHDTVSWYQQALGQGPQFIFQYYEEEERQRGNFPDRFSGHQFPNYSSELNVNALLLGDSALYLCASSLLPPLGAPAPSYEQYFGPGTRLTVT.

This clonotype has ten or more counts. V is TRBV30 and J is TRBJ2-7; 13 nucleotides align to TRBD2. V dropped 3 bases and J dropped 7; count of bases not matched to a gene: 9. This CDR3 has 15 residues. Germline V gene lookup returns CDR1 GTSNPN and CDR2 SVGIG (reference sequence). DNA for the CDR3: TGTGCCTGGAGCCCAAGGACTAGCGGGAGAAATGAGCAGTACTTC. It specifies CAWSPRTSGRNEQYF.

This clonotype was seen repeatedly, ten times or more. The CDR3 loop is CASSIGQGHYEQYF. CDR3 DNA: TGCGCCAGCAGCATAGGACAGGGGCACTACGAGCAGTACTTC. The chain has TRBV5-1 and TRBJ2-7; 9 positions agree with TRBD1. Germline-derived CDR1 and CDR2 are SGHRS and YFSETQ. V trimming: 4 bases; J trimming: 3 bases; junction bases outside the gene matches: 5. The CDR3 is 14 amino acids.

This clonotype was found many times. The chain couples TRBV20-1 to TRBJ2-1, with D possibly being TRBD1 or TRBD2 (7 bases each). The CDR3 is made up of 18 amino acids. Trimming left V 1 base short and J 9 bases short, with 28 bases between. Germline-derived CDR1 and CDR2 are DFQATT and SNEGSKA (reference sequence). In DNA, the CDR3 is TGCAGTGCTAGAGCCCAGGGGGGGACCATGGCCGGGCGCGGTGAGCAGTTCTTC. This codes for CSARAQGGTMAGRGEQFF.

This clonotype was seen repeatedly, ten times or more. The chain carries TRBV20-1 and TRBJ2-1, with 8 bases aligning to TRBD1. This CDR3 comprises 12 residues. V lost 6 bases and J lost 7; bases outside the gene matches: 5. In germline, CDR1 is DFQATT, CDR2 SNEGSKA (reference sequence). CDR3 in DNA: TGCAGTGCCAGGACAGGGACGAATGAGCAGTTCTTC. Encoded protein: CSARTGTNEQFF.

This clonotype was counted at least ten times. The chain's CDR3 is CASSLDLTEAFF. CDR3 nucleotides: TGTGCCAGCAGCTTAGATTTGACTGAAGCTTTCTTT. The chain has TRBV7-2 and TRBJ1-1; D not resolved. The V end was cut by 1 base, the J end by 5 bases, with 5 bases between. This CDR3 spans 12 amino acids. The germline V gene has CDR1 SGHTA and CDR2 FQGNSA.

This clonotype was detected many times. The gene calls are TRBV5-1 and TRBJ2-7; 14 bases line up with TRBD2. The CDR3 has 19 amino acids. Trimming cost V 0 bases and J 0 bases; bases outside gene matches: 8. Per germline, CDR1 SGHRS and CDR2 YFSETQ. CDR3 loop: CASSLGRRTSGGSSYEQYF. The DNA for the CDR3 is TGCGCCAGCAGCTTGGGACGGCGGACTAGCGGGGGGAGCTCCTACGAGCAGTACTTC.

This clonotype was seen many times. The chain recombines TRBV30 with TRBJ1-1; D is uncertain. This CDR3 has 15 amino acids. The V gene lost 3 bases and the J gene lost 0 bases, with 14 bases spanning the gap. Germline CDR1 reads GTSNPN; CDR2 reads SVGIG (reference sequence). CDR3 loop: CAWRVSGIMNTEAFF. The CDR3 DNA sequence: TGTGCCTGGAGGGTGAGTGGGATCATGAACACTGAAGCTTTCTTT.

This clonotype has at least ten counts. V and J are TRBV2 and TRBJ2-7, with D unresolved. The germline V and J ends were trimmed by 6 bases and 12 bases, with 18 bases remaining between them. The CDR3 runs to 12 residues. Germline values: CDR1 SNHLY, CDR2 FYNNEI. This CDR3 is CASSPRAGRPYF. The CDR3 nucleotides are TGTGCCAGCAGCCCAAGGGCCGGGCGCCCGTACTTC. Based on the CDR3 plus reference TRBV2 and TRBJ2-7, the full variable domain is EPEVTQTPSHQVTQMGQEVILRCVPISNHLYFYWYRQILGQKVEFLVSFYNNEISEKSEIFDDQFSVERPDGSNFTLKIRSTKLEDSAMYFCASSPRAGRPYFGPGTRLTVT.

This clonotype was recorded many times. The chain couples TRBV6-6 to TRBJ2-3, with D unresolved. The CDR3 runs to 15 residues. From germline, CDR1 is MNHNY and CDR2 SVGAGI (reference sequence). Trimming shortened V by 6 bases and J by 3 bases, and 16 bases separated the two germline ends. The CDR3 region is CASRSTDPGTDTQYF. CDR3 nucleotides: TGTGCCAGCAGGTCGACCGATCCCGGGACAGATACGCAGTATTTT.

Ten or more counts support this clonotype. The rearrangement uses TRBV7-2 and TRBJ2-5; a weak D match, TRBD1 (6 bases). The V gene's germline CDR1 is SGHTA and CDR2 FQGNSA. This CDR3 is built from 14 residues. Trimming stripped 3 bases from V and 1 base from J, with 9 bases between. The CDR3, as DNA: TGTGCCAGCAGCTTTCAGGGGTCCCAAGAGACCCAGTACTTC. This encodes CASSFQGSQETQYF. The full variable domain, its missing parts supplied by reference TRBV7-2 and TRBJ2-5, is GAGVSQSPSNKVTEKGKDVELRCDPISGHTALYWYRQSLGQGLEFLIYFQGNSAPDKSGLPSDRFSAERTGGSVSTLTIQRTQQEDSAVYLCASSFQGSQETQYFGPGTRLLVL.

Many counts were recorded for this clonotype. The CDR3 is CSAPSGVTDTQYF. DNA for the CDR3: TGCAGTGCCCCTAGCGGGGTTACAGATACGCAGTATTTT. J is TRBJ2-3 and V is TRBV20-1; TRBD2 matches 9 bases. This CDR3 is built from 13 residues. Unmatched junction bases numbered 4, after V lost 6 bases and J lost 3 bases. Germline CDR1 is DFQATT and CDR2 is SNEGSKA (reference sequence).